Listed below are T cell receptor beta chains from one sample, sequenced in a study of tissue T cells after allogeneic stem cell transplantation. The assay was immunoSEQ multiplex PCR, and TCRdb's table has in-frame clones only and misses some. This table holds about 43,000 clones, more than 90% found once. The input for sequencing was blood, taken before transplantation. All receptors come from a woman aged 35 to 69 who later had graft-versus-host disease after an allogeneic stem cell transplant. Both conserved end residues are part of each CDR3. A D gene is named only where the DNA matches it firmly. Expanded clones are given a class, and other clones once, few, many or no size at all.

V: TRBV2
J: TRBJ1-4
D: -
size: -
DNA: TGTGCCAGCAGTGAACTGACAGGCGACGAAAAACTGTTTTTT
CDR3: CASSELTGDEKLFF

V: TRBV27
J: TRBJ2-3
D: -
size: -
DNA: TGTGCCAGCAGTCTACGACTAGACTTAAGCACAGATACGCAGTATTTT
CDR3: CASSLRLDLSTDTQYF

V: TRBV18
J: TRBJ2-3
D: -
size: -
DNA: TGTGCCAGCTCACCAGCACAGGGTCTAGAGGATACGCAGTATTTT
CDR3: CASSPAQGLEDTQYF

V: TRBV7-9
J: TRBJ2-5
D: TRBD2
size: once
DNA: TGTGCCAGCAGCTTCGGGACTAGCGGGAGGGCCTATGGGACCCAGTACTTC
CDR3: CASSFGTSGRAYGTQYF

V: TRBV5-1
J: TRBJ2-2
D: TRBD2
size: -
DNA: TGCGCCAGCAGCTCAAAACTAGCGGGAGAGGACACCGGGGAGCTGTTTTTT
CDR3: CASSSKLAGEDTGELFF

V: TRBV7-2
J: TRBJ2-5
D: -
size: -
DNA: TGTGCCAGCAGCTTAGATGCAACAGAGACCCAGTACTTC
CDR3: CASSLDATETQYF

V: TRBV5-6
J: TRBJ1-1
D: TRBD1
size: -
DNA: TGTGCCAGCAGATTATTCGGGACCCATGGACAGGACGCTGAAGCTTTCTTT
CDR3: CASRLFGTHGQDAEAFF

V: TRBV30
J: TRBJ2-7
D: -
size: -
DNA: TGTGCCTGGAGGTGGGAGATCTACTACGAGCAGTACTTC
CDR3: CAWRWEIYYEQYF

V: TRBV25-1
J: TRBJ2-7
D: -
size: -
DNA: TGTGCCAGCAGTGAATACGAGCAGTACTTC
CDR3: CASSEYEQYF

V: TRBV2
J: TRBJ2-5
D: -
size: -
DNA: TGTGCCAGCAATCGGAACATGAAAAGGGAGACCCAGTACTTC
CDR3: CASNRNMKRETQYF

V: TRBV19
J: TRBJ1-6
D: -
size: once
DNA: TGTGCCAGCGCCGTCTCGGGACTCGGTAATTCACCCCTCCACTTT
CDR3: CASAVSGLGNSPLHF

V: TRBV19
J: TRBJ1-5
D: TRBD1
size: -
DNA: TGTGCCAGCACCTCCGGGACAGGGGGAAAGCCCCAGCATTTT
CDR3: CASTSGTGGKPQHF

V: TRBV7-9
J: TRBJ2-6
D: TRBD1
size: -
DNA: TGTGCCAGCAGCTTACCGACAGGGGACCCCTCTGGGGCCAACGTCCTGACTTTC
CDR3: CASSLPTGDPSGANVLTF

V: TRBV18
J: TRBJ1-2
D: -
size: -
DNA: TGTGCCAGCTCACCAAACGGGCTAACTAACTATGGCTACACCTTC
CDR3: CASSPNGLTNYGYTF

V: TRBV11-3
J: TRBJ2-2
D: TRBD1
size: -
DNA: TGTGCCAGCAGCCCAGGGACAGGGGGCAATGGGGAGCTGTTTTTT
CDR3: CASSPGTGGNGELFF

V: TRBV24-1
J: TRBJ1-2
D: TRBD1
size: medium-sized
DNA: TGTGCCACCGGGGACAGTAATGGCTACACCTTC
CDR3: CATGDSNGYTF

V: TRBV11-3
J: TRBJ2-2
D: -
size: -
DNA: TGTGCCAGCAGCTTAGACGATGGGGAGCTGTTTTTT
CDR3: CASSLDDGELFF

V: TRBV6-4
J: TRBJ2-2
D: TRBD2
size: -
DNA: TGTGCCAGCCGGGACTACGCCCTCACCGGGGAGCTGTTTTTT
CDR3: CASRDYALTGELFF

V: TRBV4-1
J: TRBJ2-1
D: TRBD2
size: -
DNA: TGCGCCAGCAGCCAGCTAGGACTAGGCGACAATGAGCAGTTCTTC
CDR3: CASSQLGLGDNEQFF

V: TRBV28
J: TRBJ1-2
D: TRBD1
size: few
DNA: TGTGCCAGCAACCAGGGGGGCTTAGGCTACACCTTC
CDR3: CASNQGGLGYTF

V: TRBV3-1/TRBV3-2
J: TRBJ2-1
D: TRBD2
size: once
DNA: TGTGCCAGCAGCCAAGACTCCCGTCTAGCGGGCGTACCCTACAATGAGCAGTTCTTC
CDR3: CASSQDSRLAGVPYNEQFF

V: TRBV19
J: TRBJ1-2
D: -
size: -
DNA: TGTGCCAGTAGTACCCCGACAGGTGCTAACTATGGCTACACCTTC
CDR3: CASSTPTGANYGYTF

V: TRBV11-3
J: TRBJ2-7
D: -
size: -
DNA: TGTGCCAGCAGCTTAAGTGGTCCCTACGAGCAGTACTTC
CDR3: CASSLSGPYEQYF

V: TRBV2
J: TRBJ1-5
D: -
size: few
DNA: TGTGCCAGCAGTGTGACCAATCAGCCCCAGCATTTT
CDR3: CASSVTNQPQHF

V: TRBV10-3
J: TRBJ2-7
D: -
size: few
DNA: TGTGCCATCAGTGATCTTACAGGGACGGGCCACGAGCAGTACTTC
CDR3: CAISDLTGTGHEQYF

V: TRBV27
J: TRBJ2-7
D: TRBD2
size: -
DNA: TGTGCCAGCAGTTTAGGGGCGGGAGTTTCCTACGAGCAGTACTTC
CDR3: CASSLGAGVSYEQYF

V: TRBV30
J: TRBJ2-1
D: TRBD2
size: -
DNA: TGTGCCTGGAGTGTCCCGGGAGGGCCATATATTGAGCAGTTCTTC
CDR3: CAWSVPGGPYIEQFF

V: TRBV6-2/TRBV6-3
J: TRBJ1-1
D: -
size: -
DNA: TGTGCCAGCAGCGTTGTTGGCGCTGAAGCTTTCTTT
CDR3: CASSVVGAEAFF

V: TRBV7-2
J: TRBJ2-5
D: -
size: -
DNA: TGTGCCAGCAGCCAATACAGGGTCGAGACCCAGTACTTC
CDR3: CASSQYRVETQYF

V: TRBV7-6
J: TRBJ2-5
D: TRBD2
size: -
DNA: TGTGCCAGCAGCTTAAGGGCGGGAGAAGGGGTTTTAGGAGAGACCCAGTACTTC
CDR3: CASSLRAGEGVLGETQYF

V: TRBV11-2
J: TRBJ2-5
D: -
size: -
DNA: TGTGCCAGCAGCTTGAACGGCGGGACCCAGTACTTC
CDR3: CASSLNGGTQYF

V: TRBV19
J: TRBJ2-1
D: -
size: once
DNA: TGTGCCAGTAGTGTGGCTAGCGTTGGCAATGAGCAGTTCTTC
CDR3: CASSVASVGNEQFF

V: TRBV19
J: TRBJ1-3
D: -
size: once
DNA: TGTGCCAGTAGTATTGTTAGCTCTGGAAACACCATATATTTT
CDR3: CASSIVSSGNTIYF

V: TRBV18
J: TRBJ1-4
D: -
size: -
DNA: TGTGCCAGCTCACCACAAAGGGGTTCTAATGAAAAACTGTTTTTT
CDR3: CASSPQRGSNEKLFF

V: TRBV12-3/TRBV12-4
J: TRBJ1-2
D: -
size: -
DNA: TGTGCCAGCAGCCCCCAGGACAGCTATGGCTACACCTTC
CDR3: CASSPQDSYGYTF

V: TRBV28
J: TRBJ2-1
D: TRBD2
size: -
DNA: TGTGCCACGGGACTAGCGGGAGAGGGGGAGTTCTTC
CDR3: CATGLAGEGEFF